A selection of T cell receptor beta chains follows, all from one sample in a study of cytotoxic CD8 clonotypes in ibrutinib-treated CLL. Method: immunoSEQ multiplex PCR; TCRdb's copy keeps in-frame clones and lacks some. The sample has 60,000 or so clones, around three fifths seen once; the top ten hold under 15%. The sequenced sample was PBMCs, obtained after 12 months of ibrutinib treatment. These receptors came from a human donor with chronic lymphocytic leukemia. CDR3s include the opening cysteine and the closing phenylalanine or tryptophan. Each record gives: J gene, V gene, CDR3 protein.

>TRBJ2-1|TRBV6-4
CASSRTQGGANEQFF
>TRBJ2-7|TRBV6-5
CASSVYEQYF
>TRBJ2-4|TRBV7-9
CASSPETSGGKNIQYF
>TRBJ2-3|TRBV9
CASSATGDGDTQYF
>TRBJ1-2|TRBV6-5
CASSYSMEGAINGYTF
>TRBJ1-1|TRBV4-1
CASSQIRGAEAFF
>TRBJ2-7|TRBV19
CASSTNFYEQYF
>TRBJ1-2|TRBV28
CASSLAHRANYGYTF
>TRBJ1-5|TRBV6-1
CASSENQPQHF
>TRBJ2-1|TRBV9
CASSTGGSSYNEQFF
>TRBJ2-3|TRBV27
CASSSPNYGTQYF
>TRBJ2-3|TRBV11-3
CASSFTANTDTQYF
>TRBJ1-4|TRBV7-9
CASSSRQGTNEKLFF
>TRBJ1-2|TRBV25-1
CASSERRDYGYTF
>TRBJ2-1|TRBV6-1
CASSEWGGRINEQFF
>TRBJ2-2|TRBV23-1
CASSQYDTGELFF
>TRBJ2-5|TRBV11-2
CASTGGETQYF
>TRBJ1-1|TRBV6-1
CASRMTVEAFF
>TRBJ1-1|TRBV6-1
CASRGQAAVNTEAFF
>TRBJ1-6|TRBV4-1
CASSQEGYQSSYNSPLHF
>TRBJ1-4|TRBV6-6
CASTLRGATNEKLFF
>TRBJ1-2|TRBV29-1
CSVSGSHYGYTF
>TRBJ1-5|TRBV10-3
CAISESGGSNQPQHF
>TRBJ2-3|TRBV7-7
CASAVGLAGLDTQYF
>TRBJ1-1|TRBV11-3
CASSDGTGNTEAFF
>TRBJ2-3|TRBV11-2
CASSFLRPSATDTQYF
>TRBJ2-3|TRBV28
CASSIERGTDTQYF
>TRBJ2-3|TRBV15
CATSRYRTAADTQYF
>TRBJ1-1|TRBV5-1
CASRLDRGTGRNTEAFF
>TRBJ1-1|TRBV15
CATSRGRGDTEAFF
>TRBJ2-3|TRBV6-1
CASSEYWGEAADTQYF
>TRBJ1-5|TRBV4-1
CASSQVPGQGAGQPQHF
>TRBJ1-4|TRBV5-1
CASSEGSTTNEKLFF
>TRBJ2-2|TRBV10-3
CAIRDNRHSELFF
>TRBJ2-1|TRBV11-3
CASSLVGSPLNEQFF
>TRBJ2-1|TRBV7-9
CASSPTGLAGYNEQFF
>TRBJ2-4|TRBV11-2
CASSLGGEAKNIQYF
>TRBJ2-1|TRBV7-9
CASVGGLLGNEQFF